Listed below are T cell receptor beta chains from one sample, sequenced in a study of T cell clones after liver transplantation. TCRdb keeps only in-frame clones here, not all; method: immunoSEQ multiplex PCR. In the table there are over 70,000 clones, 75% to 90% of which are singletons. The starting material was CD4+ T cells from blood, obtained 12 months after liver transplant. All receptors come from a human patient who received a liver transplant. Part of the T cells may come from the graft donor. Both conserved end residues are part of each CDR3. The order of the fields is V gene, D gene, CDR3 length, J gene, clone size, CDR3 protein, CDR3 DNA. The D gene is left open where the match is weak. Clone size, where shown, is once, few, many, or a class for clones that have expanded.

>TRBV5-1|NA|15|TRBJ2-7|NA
CASSLRAFDSYEQYF
TGCGCCAGCAGCTTGAGAGCATTTGACTCCTACGAGCAGTACTTC
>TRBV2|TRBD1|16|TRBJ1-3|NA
CASSGGQSSSGNTIYF
TGTGCCAGCAGCGGGGGACAGTCGAGCTCTGGAAACACCATATATTTT
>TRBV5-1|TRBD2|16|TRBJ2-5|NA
CASSPRLAGSQETQYF
TGCGCCAGCAGCCCACGACTAGCGGGGTCACAAGAGACCCAGTACTTC
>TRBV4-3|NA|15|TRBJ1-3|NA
CASSQAERGGNTIYF
TGCGCCAGCAGCCAAGCCGAGCGGGGAGGAAACACCATATATTTT
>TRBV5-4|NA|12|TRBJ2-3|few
CASSLETDTQYF
TGTGCCAGCAGCTTGGAGACAGATACGCAGTATTTT
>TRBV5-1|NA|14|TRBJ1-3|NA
CASSPTDSGNTIYF
TGCGCCAGCAGCCCGACTGACTCTGGAAACACCATATATTTT
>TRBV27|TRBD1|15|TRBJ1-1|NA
CASRPAGQGSTEAFF
TGTGCCAGCAGACCAGCGGGACAGGGGAGCACTGAAGCTTTCTTT
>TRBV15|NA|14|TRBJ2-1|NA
CATSRDSLWKEQFF
TGTGCCACCAGCAGGGATTCCCTTTGGAAAGAGCAGTTCTTC
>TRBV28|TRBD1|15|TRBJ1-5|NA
CASSPWGQGVQPQHF
TGTGCCAGCAGTCCCTGGGGACAGGGTGTTCAGCCCCAGCATTTT
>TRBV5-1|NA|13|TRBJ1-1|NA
CASSLRGATEAFF
TGCGCCAGCAGCTTAAGAGGGGCCACTGAAGCTTTCTTT
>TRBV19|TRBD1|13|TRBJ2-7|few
CATQGQGWYEQYF
TGTGCCACGCAGGGACAGGGATGGTACGAGCAGTACTTC
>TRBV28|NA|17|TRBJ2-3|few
CASSWAGGGVATDTQYF
TGTGCCAGCAGTTGGGCAGGGGGGGGTGTAGCCACAGATACGCAGTATTTT
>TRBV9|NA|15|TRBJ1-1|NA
CASSVAVGRDTEAFF
TGTGCCAGCAGCGTAGCTGTTGGACGGGACACTGAAGCTTTCTTT
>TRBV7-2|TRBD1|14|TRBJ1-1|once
CASSVRQGNTEAFF
TGTGCCAGCAGCGTACGACAGGGGAACACTGAAGCTTTCTTT
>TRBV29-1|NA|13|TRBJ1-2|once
CSVARGITYGYTF
TGCAGCGTTGCCCGGGGAATTACCTATGGCTACACCTTC
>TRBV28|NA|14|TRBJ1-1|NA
CASRALVGEAEAFF
TGTGCCAGCAGGGCGCTTGTGGGGGAGGCTGAAGCTTTCTTT
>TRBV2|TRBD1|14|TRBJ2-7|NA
CASTKDRGSYEQYF
TGTGCCAGCACCAAAGACAGGGGTTCCTACGAGCAGTACTTC
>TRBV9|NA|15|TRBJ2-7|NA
CASSHQGGHEYEQYF
TGTGCCAGCAGCCACCAAGGAGGACATGAATACGAGCAGTACTTC
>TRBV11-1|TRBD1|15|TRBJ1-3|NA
CASSLQDRTGNTIYF
TGTGCCAGCAGCTTACAGGACAGGACCGGAAACACCATATATTTT
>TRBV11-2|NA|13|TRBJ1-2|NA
CASSFEGFYGYTF
TGTGCCAGCAGTTTCGAGGGATTCTATGGCTACACCTTC
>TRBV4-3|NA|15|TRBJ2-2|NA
CASSPRESPNGELFF
TGCGCCAGCAGCCCCAGGGAGAGTCCTAATGGGGAGCTGTTTTTT
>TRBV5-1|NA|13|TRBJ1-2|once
CASSHDGDGGYTF
TGCGCCAGCAGCCATGACGGCGACGGTGGCTACACCTTC
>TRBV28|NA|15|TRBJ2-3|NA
CASSSPQLDTDTQYF
TGTGCCAGCAGTTCTCCCCAGCTTGACACAGATACGCAGTATTTT
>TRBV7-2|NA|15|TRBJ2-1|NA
CASSGVTLRGNEQFF
TGTGCCAGCAGCGGCGTGACCCTTAGGGGAAATGAGCAGTTCTTC